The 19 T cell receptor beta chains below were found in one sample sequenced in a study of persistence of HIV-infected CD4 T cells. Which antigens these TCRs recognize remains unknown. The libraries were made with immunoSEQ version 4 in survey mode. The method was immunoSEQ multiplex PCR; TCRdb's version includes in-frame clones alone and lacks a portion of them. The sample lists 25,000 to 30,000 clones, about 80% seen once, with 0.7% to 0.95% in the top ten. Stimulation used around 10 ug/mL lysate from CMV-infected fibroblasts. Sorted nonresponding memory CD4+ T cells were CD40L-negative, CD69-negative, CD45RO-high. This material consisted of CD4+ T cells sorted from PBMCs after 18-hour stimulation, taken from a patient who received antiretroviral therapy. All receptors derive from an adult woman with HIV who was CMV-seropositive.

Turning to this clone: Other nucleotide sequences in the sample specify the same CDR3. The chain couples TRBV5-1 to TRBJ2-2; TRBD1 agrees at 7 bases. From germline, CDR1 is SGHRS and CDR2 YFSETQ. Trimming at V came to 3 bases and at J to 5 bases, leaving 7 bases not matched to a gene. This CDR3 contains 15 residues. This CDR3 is CASSSGQEKTGELFF. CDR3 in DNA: TGCGCCAGCAGCTCAGGACAGGAAAAGACCGGGGAGCTGTTTTTT.

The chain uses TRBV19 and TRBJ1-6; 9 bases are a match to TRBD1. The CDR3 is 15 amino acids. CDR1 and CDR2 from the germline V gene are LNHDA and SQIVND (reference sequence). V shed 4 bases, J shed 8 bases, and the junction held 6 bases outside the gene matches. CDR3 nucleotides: TGTGCCAGTAGTAAATGGACAGGGGAGGATTCACCCCTCCACTTT. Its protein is CASSKWTGEDSPLHF.

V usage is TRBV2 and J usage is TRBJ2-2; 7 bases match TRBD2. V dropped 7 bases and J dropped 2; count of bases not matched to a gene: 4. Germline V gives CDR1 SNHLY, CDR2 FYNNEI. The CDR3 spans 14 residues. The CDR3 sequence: CASKLAGNTGELFF. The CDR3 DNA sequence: TGTGCCAGCAAGTTAGCGGGTAACACCGGGGAGCTGTTTTTT.

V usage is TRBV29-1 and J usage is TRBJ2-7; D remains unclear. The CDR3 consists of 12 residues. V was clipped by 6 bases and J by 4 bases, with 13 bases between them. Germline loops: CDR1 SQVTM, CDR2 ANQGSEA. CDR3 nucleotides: TGCAGCGTCAACCTTGGCCGTTACGAGCAGTACTTC. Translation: CSVNLGRYEQYF.

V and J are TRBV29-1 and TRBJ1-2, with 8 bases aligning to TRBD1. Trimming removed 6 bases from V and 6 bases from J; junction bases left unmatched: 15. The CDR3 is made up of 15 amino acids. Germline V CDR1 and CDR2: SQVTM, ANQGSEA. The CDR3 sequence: CSVRHLETGAHGYTF. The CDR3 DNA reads TGCAGCGTCCGACACCTTGAGACAGGGGCCCATGGCTACACCTTC.

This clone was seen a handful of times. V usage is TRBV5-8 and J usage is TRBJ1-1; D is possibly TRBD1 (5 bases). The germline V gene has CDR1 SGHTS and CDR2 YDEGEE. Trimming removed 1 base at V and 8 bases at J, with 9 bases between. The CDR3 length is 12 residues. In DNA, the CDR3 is TGTGCCAGCAGCTTGAGACAGAGGGAAGCTTTCTTT. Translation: CASSLRQREAFF.

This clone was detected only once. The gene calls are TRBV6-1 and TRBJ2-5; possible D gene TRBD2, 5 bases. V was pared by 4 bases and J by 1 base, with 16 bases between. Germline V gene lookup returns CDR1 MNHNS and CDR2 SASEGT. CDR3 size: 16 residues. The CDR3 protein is CASSVREGTPQETQYF. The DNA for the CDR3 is TGTGCCAGCAGTGTAAGAGAGGGTACCCCCCAAGAGACCCAGTACTTC.

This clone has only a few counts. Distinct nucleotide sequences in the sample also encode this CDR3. CDR3 loop: CASSQAESEQFF. The DNA of the CDR3 is TGTGCCAGCAGCCAGGCCGAGTCCGAGCAGTTCTTC. This chain uses TRBV3-1 (or the pseudogene TRBV3-2) with TRBJ2-1, with D unresolved. V was pared by 3 bases and J by 10 bases, with 10 bases between. This CDR3 has 12 residues. The germline gives CDR1 LGHDT, CDR2 YNNKEL (reference sequence).

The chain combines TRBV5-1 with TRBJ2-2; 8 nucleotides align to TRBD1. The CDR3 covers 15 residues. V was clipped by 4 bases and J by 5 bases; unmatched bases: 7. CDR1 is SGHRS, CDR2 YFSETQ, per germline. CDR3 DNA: TGCGCCAGCAGCACGGGACAGGAGAAAACCGGGGAGCTGTTTTTT. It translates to CASSTGQEKTGELFF. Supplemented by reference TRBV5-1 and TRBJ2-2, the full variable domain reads KAGVTQTPRYLIKTRGQQVTLSCSPISGHRSVSWYQQTPGQGLQFLFEYFSETQRNKGNFPGRFSGRQFSNSRSEMNVSTLELGDSALYLCASSTGQEKTGELFFGEGSRLTVL.

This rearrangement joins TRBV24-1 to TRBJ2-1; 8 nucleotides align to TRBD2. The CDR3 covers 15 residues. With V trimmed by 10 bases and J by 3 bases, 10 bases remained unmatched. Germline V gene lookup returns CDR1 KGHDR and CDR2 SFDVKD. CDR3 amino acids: CATTLREGNYNEQFF. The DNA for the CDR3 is TGTGCCACTACGCTCCGGGAGGGAAACTACAATGAGCAGTTCTTC.

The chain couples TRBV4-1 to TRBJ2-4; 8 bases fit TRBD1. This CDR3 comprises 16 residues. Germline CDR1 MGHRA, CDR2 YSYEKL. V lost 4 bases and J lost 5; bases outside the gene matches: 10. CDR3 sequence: CASSRGQGLSQNIQYF. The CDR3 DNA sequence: TGCGCCAGCAGCCGAGGACAGGGCCTGTCGCAAAACATTCAGTACTTC.

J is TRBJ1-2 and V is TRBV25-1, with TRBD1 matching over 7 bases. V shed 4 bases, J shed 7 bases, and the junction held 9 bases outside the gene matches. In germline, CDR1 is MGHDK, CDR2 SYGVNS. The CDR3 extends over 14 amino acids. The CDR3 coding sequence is TGTGCCAGCAGTGTACAGGGGAGGAGCGGTGGCTACACCTTC. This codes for CASSVQGRSGGYTF.

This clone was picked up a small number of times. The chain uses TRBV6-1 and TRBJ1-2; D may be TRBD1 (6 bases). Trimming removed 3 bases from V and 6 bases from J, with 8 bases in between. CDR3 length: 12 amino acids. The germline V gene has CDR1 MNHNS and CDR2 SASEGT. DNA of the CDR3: TGTGCCAGCAGTGATACAGGGAATGGCTACACCTTC. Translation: CASSDTGNGYTF.

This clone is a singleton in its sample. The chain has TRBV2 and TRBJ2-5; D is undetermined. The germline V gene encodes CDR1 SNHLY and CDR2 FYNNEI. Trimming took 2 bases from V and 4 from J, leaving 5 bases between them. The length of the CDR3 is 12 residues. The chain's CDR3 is CASSESPETQYF. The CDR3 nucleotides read TGTGCCAGCAGTGAATCACCAGAGACCCAGTACTTC.

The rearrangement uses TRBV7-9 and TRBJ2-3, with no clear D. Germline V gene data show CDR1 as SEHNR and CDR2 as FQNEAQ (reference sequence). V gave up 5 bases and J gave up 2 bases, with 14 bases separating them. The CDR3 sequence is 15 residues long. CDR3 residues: CASSPRSWATDTQYF. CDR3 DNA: TGTGCCAGCAGCCCCCGATCCTGGGCCACAGATACGCAGTATTTT.

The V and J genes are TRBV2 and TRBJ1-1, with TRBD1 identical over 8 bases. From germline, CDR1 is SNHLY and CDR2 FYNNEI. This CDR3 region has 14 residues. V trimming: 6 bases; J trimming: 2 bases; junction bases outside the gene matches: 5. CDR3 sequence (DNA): TGTGCCAGCAGCGTCCAGGGGGCCAACACTGAAGCTTTCTTT. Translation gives CASSVQGANTEAFF.

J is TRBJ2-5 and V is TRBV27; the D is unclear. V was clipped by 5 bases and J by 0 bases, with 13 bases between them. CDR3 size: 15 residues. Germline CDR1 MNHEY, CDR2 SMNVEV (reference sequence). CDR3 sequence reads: CASSTGNNHQETQYF. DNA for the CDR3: TGTGCCAGCAGTACCGGTAACAATCACCAAGAGACCCAGTACTTC.

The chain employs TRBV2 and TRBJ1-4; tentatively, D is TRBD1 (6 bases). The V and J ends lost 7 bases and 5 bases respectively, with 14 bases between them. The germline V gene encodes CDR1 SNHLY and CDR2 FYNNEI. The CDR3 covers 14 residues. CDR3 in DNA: TGTGCCAGCAACCACAGGGTGGGGAATGAAAAACTGTTTTTT. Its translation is CASNHRVGNEKLFF.

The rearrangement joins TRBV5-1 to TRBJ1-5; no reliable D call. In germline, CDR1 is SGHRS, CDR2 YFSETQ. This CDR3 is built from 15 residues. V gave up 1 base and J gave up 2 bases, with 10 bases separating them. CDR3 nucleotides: TGCGCCAGCAGCTTGACCGGAAGTGGCAATCAGCCCCAGCATTTT. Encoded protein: CASSLTGSGNQPQHF.